This note documents a single T cell receptor beta chain sequence. The antigen remains unidentified. The donors were part of the validation cohort of roughly 110 subjects. That cohort was separate from the first cohort, which comprised 700 or so subjects. This sample was included in a study of cytomegalovirus exposure and HLA in healthy donors. At the level of the study: A later analysis reported the 120 or so validation repertoires used the same platform as the roughly 700 first-cohort repertoires.

Study results and caveats: Accounts indicate the classifier identified cytomegalovirus status with strong specificity and sensitivity. In vitro work confirmed that three CMV-associated chains recognize CMV antigens.

Profiling relied on immunoSEQ multiplex PCR, and the TCRdb table lists in-frame clones only, not all of them. The sample comprises 190,000 or so clones, 84% of which are singletons, and about 2.8% rests with the top ten. Germline CDR1 reads SGHRS; CDR2 reads YFSETQ. This CDR3 contains 15 residues. Unmatched junction bases numbered 9, after V lost 4 bases and J lost 6 bases. The J gene is TRBJ2-1, the V gene TRBV5-1; 8 bases agree with TRBD2. This receptor was identified in a woman aged 18-29 years in good health and CMV-seropositive. The sample comprised PBMCs. CDR3 bases: TGCGCCAGCAGCAATAGCGGGGCGTCACCCAATGAGCAGTTCTTC. Its translation is CASSNSGASPNEQFF.